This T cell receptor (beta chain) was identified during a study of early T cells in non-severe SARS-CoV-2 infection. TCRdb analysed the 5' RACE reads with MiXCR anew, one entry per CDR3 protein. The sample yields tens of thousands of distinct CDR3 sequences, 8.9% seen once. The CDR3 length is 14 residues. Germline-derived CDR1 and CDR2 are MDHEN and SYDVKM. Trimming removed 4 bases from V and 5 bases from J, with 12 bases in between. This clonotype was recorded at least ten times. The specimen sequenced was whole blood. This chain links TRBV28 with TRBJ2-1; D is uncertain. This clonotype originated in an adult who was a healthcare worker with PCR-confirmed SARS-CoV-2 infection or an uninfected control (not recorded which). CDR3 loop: CASSSPPANNEQFF. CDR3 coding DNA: TGTGCCAGCAGTTCACCTCCGGCCAACAATGAGCAGTTCTTC.